The clone carrying this T cell receptor beta chain was found a few times. The antigen is undetermined. The data are from a study of blood T cells in healthy people across ages. Overall study findings and caveats: More naive CD4+ cells and higher diversity were found in long-lived than in aged donors. From one million sequenced T cells, diversity estimates were lower bounds. Among T cells, TCR beta diversity per million cells dropped roughly linearly as age rose.

The CDR3 has 14 residues. The germline V gene has CDR1 LGHNA and CDR2 YNFKEQ. V was pared by 0 bases and J by 3 bases, with 9 bases between. Next came a second PCR, run for about 6 to 11 cycles, which used a sample-barcoded 5' primer along with a J-beta primer mix. Researchers report that a template-switch adaptor with 12 random nucleotides tagged each cDNA molecule. Each CDR3 protein gets one entry after TCRdb re-called the 5' RACE reads with MiXCR. The sample carries some 1.4 million distinct CDR3 sequences, about 40% recorded once. The J gene is TRBJ2-7, the V gene TRBV4-2; no definite D call. The clonotype was recovered from a woman aged 18 to 35 in good health. The sample consisted of blood. The CDR3 DNA sequence: TGTGCCAGCAGCCAAGATATAGGCAGCTACGAGCAGTACTTC. Translation gives CASSQDIGSYEQYF.